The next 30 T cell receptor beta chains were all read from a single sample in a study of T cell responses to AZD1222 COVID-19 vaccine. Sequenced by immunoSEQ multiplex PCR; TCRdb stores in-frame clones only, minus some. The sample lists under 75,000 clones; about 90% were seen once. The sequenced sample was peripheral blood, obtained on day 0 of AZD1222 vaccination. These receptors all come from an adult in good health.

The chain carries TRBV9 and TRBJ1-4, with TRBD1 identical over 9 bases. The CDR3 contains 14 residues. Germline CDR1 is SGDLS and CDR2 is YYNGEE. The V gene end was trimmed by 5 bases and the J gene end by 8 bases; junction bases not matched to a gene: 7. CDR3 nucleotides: TGTGCCAGCAGGGGACAGGGCCCCGAGGAAAAACTGTTTTTT. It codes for CASRGQGPEEKLFF.

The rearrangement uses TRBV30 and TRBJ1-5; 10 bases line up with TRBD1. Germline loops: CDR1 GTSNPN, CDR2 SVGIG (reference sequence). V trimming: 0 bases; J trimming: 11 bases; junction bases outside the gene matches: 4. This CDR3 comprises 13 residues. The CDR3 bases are TGTGCCTGGAGTGTGACCGGGACAGGGGCCCAGCATTTT. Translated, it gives CAWSVTGTGAQHF.

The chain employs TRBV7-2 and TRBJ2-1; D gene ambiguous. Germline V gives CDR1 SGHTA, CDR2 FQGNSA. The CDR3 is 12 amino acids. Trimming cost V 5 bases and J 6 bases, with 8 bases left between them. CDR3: CASSRVVNEQFF. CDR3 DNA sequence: TGTGCCAGCAGCCGAGTGGTCAATGAGCAGTTCTTC.

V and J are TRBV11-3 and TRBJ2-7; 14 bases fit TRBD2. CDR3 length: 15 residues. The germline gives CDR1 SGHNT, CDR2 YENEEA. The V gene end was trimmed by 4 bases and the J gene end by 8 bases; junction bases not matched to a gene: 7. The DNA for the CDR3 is TGTGCCAGCAGCTCCGGGACTAGCGGGAGAGGGCAGCAGTACTTC. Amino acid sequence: CASSSGTSGRGQQYF.

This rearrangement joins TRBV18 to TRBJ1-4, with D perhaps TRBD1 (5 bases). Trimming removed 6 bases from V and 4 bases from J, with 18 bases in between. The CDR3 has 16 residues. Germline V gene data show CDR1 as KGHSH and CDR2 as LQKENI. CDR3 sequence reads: CASSSTSRGNNEKLFF. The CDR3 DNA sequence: TGTGCCAGCTCTTCTACCTCGCGGGGGAATAATGAAAAACTGTTTTTT.

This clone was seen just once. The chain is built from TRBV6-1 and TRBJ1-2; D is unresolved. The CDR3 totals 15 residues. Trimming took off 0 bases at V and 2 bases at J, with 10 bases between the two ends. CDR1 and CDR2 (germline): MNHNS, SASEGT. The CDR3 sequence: CASSEAAGENYGYTF. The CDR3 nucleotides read TGTGCCAGCAGTGAAGCGGCCGGGGAGAACTATGGCTACACCTTC.

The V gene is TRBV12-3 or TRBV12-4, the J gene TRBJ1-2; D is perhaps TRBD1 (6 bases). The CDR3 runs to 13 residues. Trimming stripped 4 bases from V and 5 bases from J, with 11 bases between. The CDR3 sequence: CASSYGGAYGYTF. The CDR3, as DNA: TGTGCCAGCAGTTACGGGGGGGCTTATGGCTACACCTTC.

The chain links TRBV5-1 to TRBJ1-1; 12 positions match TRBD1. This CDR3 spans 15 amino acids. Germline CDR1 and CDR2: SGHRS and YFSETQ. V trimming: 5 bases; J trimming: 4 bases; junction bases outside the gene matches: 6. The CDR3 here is CASRGTGGAGTEAFF. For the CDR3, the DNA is TGCGCCAGCAGGGGGACAGGGGGCGCTGGCACTGAAGCTTTCTTT.

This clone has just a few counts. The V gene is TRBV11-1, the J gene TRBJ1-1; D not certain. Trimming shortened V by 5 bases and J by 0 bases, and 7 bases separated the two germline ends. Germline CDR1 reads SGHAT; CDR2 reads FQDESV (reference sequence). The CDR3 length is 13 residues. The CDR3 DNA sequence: TGTGCCAGCAGCCTCAGTATGAACACTGAAGCTTTCTTT. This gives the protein CASSLSMNTEAFF. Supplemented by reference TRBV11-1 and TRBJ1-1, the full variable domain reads EAEVAQSPRYKITEKSQAVAFWCDPISGHATLYWYRQILGQGPELLVQFQDESVVDDSQLPKDRFSAERLKGVDSTLKIQPAELGDSAMYLCASSLSMNTEAFFGQGTRLTVV.

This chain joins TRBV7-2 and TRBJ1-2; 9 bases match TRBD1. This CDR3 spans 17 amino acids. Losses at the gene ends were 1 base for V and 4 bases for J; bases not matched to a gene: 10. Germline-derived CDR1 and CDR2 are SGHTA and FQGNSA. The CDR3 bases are TGTGCCAGCAGCTTAGATGGGGACAGGGTGTACTTCTATGGCTACACCTTC. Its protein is CASSLDGDRVYFYGYTF.

The CDR3 nucleotides are TGCGCCAGCAGCCAAGAGGCCCTTGGGTGGGGGCTCTACACTGAAGCTTTCTTT. Translation: CASSQEALGWGLYTEAFF. The chain employs TRBV4-3 and TRBJ1-1; D might be TRBD1 (6 bases). The CDR3 is 18 amino acids. V gave up 0 bases and J gave up 3 bases, with 20 bases separating them. Per the germline V gene, CDR1 is LGHNA and CDR2 is YSLEER.

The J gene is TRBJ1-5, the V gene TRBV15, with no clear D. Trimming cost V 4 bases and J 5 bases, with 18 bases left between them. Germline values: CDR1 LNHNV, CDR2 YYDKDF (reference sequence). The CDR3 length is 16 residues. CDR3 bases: TGTGCCACCAGCAAGCTGGCCTCCAGATTCGATCAGCCCCAGCATTTT. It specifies CATSKLASRFDQPQHF.

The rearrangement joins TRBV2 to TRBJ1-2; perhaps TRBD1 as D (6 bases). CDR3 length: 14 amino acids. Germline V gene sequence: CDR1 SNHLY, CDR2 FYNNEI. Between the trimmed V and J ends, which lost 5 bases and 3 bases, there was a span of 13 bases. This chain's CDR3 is CASSWNREDYGYTF. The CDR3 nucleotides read TGTGCCAGCAGTTGGAACAGGGAGGACTATGGCTACACCTTC.

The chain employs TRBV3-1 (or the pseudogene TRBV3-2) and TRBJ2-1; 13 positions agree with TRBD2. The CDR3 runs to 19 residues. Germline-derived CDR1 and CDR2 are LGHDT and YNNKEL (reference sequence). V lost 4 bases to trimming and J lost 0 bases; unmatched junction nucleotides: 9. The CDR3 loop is CASSRPTSGRTSSYNEQFF. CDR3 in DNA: TGTGCCAGCAGCCGACCGACTAGCGGGAGGACCAGCTCCTACAATGAGCAGTTCTTC.

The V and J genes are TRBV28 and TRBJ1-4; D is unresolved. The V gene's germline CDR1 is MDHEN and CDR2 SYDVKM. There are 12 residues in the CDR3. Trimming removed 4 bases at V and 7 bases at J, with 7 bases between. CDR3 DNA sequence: TGTGCCAGCAGTTCTGCGACTGAAAAACTGTTTTTT. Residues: CASSSATEKLFF. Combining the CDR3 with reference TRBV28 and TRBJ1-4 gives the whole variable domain DVKVTQSSRYLVKRTGEKVFLECVQDMDHENMFWYRQDPGLGLRLIYFSYDVKMKEKGDIPEGYSVSREKKERFSLILESASTNQTSMYLCASSSATEKLFFGSGTQLSVL.

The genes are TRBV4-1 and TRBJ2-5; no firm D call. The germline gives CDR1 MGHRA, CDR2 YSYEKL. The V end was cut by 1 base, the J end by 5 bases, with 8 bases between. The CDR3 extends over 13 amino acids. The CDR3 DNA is TGCGCCAGCAGCCAAGGGGCTTGGGAGACCCAGTACTTC. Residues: CASSQGAWETQYF.

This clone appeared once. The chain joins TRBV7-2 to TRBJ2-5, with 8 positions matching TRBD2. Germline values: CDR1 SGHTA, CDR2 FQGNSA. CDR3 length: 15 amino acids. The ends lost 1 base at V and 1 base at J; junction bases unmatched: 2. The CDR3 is CASSLVAGTQETQYF. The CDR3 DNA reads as TGTGCCAGCAGCTTAGTAGCGGGGACCCAAGAGACCCAGTACTTC.

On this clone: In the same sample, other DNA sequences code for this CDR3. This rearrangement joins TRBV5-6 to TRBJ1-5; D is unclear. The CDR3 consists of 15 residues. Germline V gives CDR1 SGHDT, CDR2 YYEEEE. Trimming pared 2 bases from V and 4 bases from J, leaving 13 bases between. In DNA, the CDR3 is TGTGCCAGCAGCTTAAGATTTGCAGGTAATCAGCCCCAGCATTTT. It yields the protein CASSLRFAGNQPQHF.

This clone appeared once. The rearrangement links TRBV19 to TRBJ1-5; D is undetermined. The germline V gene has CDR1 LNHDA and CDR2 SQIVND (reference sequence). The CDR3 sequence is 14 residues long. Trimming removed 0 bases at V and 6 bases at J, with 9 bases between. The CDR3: CASSIDVGRQPQHF. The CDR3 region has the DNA TGTGCCAGTAGTATAGATGTTGGGCGTCAGCCCCAGCATTTT.

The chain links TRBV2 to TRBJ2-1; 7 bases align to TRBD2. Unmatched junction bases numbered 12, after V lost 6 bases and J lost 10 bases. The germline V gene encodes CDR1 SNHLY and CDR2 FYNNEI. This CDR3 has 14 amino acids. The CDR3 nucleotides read TGTGCCAGCAGCCCACAGGCCGGGGGAGGGGAGCAGTTCTTC. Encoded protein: CASSPQAGGGEQFF.

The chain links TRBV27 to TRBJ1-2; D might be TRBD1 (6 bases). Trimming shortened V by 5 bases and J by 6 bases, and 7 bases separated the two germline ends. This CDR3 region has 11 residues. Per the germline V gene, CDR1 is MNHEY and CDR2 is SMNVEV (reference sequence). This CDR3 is CASSKGDGYTF. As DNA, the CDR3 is TGTGCCAGCAGTAAGGGGGATGGCTACACCTTC.

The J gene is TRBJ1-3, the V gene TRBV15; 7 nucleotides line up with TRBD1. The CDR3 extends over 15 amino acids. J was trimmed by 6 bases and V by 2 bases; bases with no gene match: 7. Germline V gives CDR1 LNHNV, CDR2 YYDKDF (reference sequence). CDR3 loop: CATSRPRQGENTIYF. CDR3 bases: TGTGCCACCAGCAGACCCCGACAGGGTGAAAACACCATATATTTT.

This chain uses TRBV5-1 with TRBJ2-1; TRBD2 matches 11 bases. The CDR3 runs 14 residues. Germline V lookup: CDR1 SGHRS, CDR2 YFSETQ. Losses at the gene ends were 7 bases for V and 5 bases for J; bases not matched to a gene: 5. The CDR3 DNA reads TGCGCCAGCGGTTCTAGCGGGGGGCACAATGAGCAGTTCTTC. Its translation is CASGSSGGHNEQFF.

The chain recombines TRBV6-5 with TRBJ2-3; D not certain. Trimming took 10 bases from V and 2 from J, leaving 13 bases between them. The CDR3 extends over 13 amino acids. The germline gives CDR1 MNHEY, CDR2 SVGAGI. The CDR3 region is CATLSVLTDTQYF. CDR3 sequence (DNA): TGTGCCACCCTATCGGTTCTCACAGATACGCAGTATTTT.

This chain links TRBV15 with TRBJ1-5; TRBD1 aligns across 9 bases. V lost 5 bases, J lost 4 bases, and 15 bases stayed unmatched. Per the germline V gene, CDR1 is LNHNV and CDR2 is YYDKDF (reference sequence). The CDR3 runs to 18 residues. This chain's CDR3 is CATSPGTGSGGGNQPQHF. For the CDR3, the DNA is TGTGCCACCAGCCCCGGGACAGGGAGCGGGGGGGGTAATCAGCCCCAGCATTTT.

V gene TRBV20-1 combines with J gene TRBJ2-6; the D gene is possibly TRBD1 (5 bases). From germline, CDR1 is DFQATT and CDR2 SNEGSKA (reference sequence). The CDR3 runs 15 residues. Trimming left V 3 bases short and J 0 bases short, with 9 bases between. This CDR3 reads CSASTGNSGANVLTF. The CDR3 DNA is TGCAGTGCTAGTACAGGAAACTCTGGGGCCAACGTCCTGACTTTC.

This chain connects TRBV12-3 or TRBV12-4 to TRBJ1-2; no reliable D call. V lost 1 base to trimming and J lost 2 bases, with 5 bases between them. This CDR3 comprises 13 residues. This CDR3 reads CASSLGRNYGYTF. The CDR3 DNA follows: TGTGCCAGCAGTTTAGGCCGAAACTATGGCTACACCTTC.

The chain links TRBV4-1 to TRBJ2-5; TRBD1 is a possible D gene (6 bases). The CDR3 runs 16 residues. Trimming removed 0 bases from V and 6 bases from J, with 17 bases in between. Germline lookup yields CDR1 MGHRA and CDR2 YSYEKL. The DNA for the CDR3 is TGCGCCAGCAGCCAAGAGCCACCCGGGACACCTAAGACCCAGTACTTC. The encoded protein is CASSQEPPGTPKTQYF.

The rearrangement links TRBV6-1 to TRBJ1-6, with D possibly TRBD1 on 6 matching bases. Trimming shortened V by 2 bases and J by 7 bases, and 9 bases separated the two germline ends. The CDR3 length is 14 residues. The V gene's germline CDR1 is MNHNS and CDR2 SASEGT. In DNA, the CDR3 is TGTGCCAGCAGTGAAAGAGGGGGAAATTCACCCCTCCACTTT. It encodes CASSERGGNSPLHF.

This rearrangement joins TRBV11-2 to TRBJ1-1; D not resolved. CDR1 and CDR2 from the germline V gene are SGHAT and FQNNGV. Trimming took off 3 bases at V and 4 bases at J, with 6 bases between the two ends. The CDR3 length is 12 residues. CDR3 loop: CASSFEGTEAFF. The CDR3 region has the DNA TGTGCCAGCAGCTTTGAGGGCACTGAAGCTTTCTTT.